This T cell receptor (beta chain) appears in the sequencing data of a study of Graves' ophthalmopathy and Graves' hyperthyroidism. In the study overall: The collection of peripheral blood took place at initial diagnosis, before any treatment.

This clonotype has at least ten counts. Trimming at V came to 5 bases and at J to 8 bases, leaving 13 bases not matched to a gene. This CDR3 spans 15 amino acids. Germline CDR1 and CDR2: MNHEY and SVGAGI. As the template, RNA transcripts were used to amplify TCR beta CDR3 regions. RT-PCR with HTBI primers came first, then second-round multiplex PCR. Each CDR3 protein is one row after TCRdb ran MiXCR on the multiplex PCR reads. The sample holds some 150,000 distinct CDR3 sequences, 35% to 45% seen once. Material: peripheral blood. This chain links TRBV6-5 with TRBJ1-2; 8 nucleotides line up with TRBD1. The TCR comes from a man aged 30-40 years with Graves' ophthalmopathy. The CDR3 here is CASSPGLGQAKGYTF. CDR3 DNA sequence: TGTGCCAGCAGTCCTGGCCTGGGACAGGCGAAAGGCTACACCTTC.